The next 8 T cell receptor beta chains were all read from a single sample in a study of regulatory T cells in long-lasting Graves disease (dated by TCRdb to the early 2020s). The sample's time point label, decoded: persistent/refractory GD, antithyroid drugs over 5 years with positive TRAb. For both TCR sequencing and RNA sequencing, RNA was extracted from PBMCs in TRIzol. Libraries were constructed by multiplex PCR. The sequencer was an Illumina HiSeq 4000. iRepertoire HTBI primers and Arm-PCR amplification of CDR3 regions were used to construct TCR beta libraries. Using fastp trimming at Q25 and MiXCR clonotype assembly, TCRdb reanalyzed the public sequencing data and kept in-frame beta chains. Each entry merges the rows of one CDR3 protein and shows their most common DNA and genes. The sample yields over 300,000 distinct CDR3 sequences; 20% were counted once. The ten largest account for 25% to 30% of the sample.

The sequences come from peripheral blood mononuclear cells (PBMCs), collected when the disease was refractory, from a patient treated with antithyroid drugs. All receptors come from a female donor with Graves disease.

This clonotype was picked up many times. The chain employs TRBV3-1 and TRBJ2-5, with a weak D call TRBD2 (6 bases). CDR3 length: 14 residues. V lost 6 bases and J lost 5, with 16 bases in between. In germline, CDR1 is LGHDT, CDR2 YNNKEL (reference sequence). In nucleotides, the CDR3 is TGTGCCAGCAGGGCTAGGAGGGTTGAGGAGACCCAGTACTTC. Protein: CASRARRVEETQYF.

This clonotype came up many times. The CDR3 bases are TGTGCCAGCAGCTTACTTCAACCGAGCCGGTCCTACGAGCAGTACTTC. Translated, it gives CASSLLQPSRSYEQYF. J is TRBJ2-7 and V is TRBV7-8, with D unresolved. Deletions cut 2 bases from V and 1 base from J, with 15 bases between. The CDR3 runs to 16 residues. Germline assignment: CDR1 SGHVS and CDR2 FQNEAQ.

The rearrangement uses TRBV20-1 and TRBJ1-2; no clear D. Germline V CDR1 and CDR2: DFQATT, SNEGSKA (reference sequence). The ends were cut back, 0 bases at V and 4 bases at J, with 12 bases in the middle. This CDR3 region has 14 residues. The CDR3 sequence is CSARDFNIRYGYTF. The CDR3 nucleotides read TGCAGTGCTAGAGATTTCAACATTCGCTATGGCTACACCTTC.

This clonotype has more than one count but fewer than ten. The chain uses TRBV19 and TRBJ2-6; possible D gene TRBD2, 6 bases. This CDR3 has 18 residues. V was pared by 3 bases and J by 2 bases, with 17 bases between. From germline, CDR1 is LNHDA and CDR2 SQIVND (reference sequence). Here the CDR3 DNA reads TGTGCCAGTAGTATCCCCGGGAGCTGGATGGCTGGGGCCAACGTCCTGACTTTC. Amino acid sequence: CASSIPGSWMAGANVLTF.

This clonotype was detected many times. The J gene is TRBJ2-2, the V gene TRBV11-2; D remains ambiguous. The CDR3 totals 17 residues. Germline assignment: CDR1 SGHAT and CDR2 FQNNGV. With 2 bases removed from V and 1 base from J, the gap between germline ends came to 14 bases. CDR3: CASSLWSGPKNTGELFF. In DNA, the CDR3 is TGTGCCAGCAGCTTATGGTCGGGTCCGAAGAACACCGGGGAGCTGTTTTTT.

This clonotype was detected only a few times. The V gene is TRBV7-9, the J gene TRBJ1-5; 7 positions agree with TRBD1. The CDR3 consists of 14 residues. Per germline, CDR1 SEHNR and CDR2 FQNEAQ (reference sequence). V shed 5 bases, J shed 6 bases, and the junction held 7 bases outside the gene matches. CDR3 sequence (DNA): TGTGCCAGCAGCATTACAGGGGTAGGTCAGCCCCAGCATTTT. Its translation: CASSITGVGQPQHF.

Ten or more counts support this clonotype. V usage is TRBV27 and J usage is TRBJ2-2, with 7 bases aligning to TRBD1. CDR1 is MNHEY, CDR2 SMNVEV, per germline (reference sequence). Trimming removed 6 bases from V and 4 bases from J; junction bases left unmatched: 5. The CDR3 is 14 amino acids. This CDR3 is CASSYRDSTGELFF. DNA of the CDR3: TGTGCCAGCAGCTACCGGGACAGCACCGGGGAGCTGTTTTTT.

The chain combines TRBV12-3 or TRBV12-4 with TRBJ2-7; TRBD2 agrees at 8 bases. This CDR3 has 14 amino acids. J was trimmed by 3 bases and V by 6 bases; bases with no gene match: 7. DNA of the CDR3: TGTGCCAGCAGGCCTCGGGGGGGGTACTACGAGCAGTACTTC. Encoded protein: CASRPRGGYYEQYF.